This entry lists 17 T cell receptor beta chains sequenced from one sample in a study of blood T cell repertoires in COVID-19. The assay was immunoSEQ multiplex PCR, and TCRdb's table has in-frame clones only and misses some. Of some 200,000 clones listed, around 92% are singletons. Sequenced sample: PBMCs or T cells enriched from blood (not recorded which). Receptor source: a woman younger than 35 who had recovered from COVID-19.

The chain employs TRBV13 and TRBJ2-2, with D hard to call. Germline lookup yields CDR1 PRHDT and CDR2 FYEKMQ (reference sequence). The V end lost 0 bases, the J end lost 7 bases, and 6 bases lay between the germline ends. CDR3 size: 13 residues. The CDR3 DNA is TGTGCCAGCAGCTTAGGCCGGGTCGGGGAGCTGTTTTTT. This encodes CASSLGRVGELFF.

The chain couples TRBV7-7 to TRBJ2-5; TRBD1 aligns across 7 bases. The CDR3 spans 17 residues. With 5 bases clipped from V and 5 bases from J, the junction kept 17 bases outside the gene matches. Germline-derived CDR1 and CDR2 are SSHAT and FNYEAQ (reference sequence). The CDR3 DNA sequence: TGTGCCAGCAGCCCCCGACCGGGACAGATAATGGGGGAGACCCAGTACTTC. The encoded protein is CASSPRPGQIMGETQYF.

The chain carries TRBV14 and TRBJ2-4; TRBD1 matches 10 bases. CDR1 is SGHDN and CDR2 is FVKESK in the germline V gene. The J segment lost 0 bases and the V segment lost 4 bases, leaving 3 bases of the junction unmatched. The CDR3 has 16 amino acids. This CDR3 reads CASSLRQGAAKNIQYF. The CDR3 DNA is TGTGCCAGCAGCCTTCGACAGGGGGCAGCCAAAAACATTCAGTACTTC.

J is TRBJ2-7 and V is TRBV3-1 (or the pseudogene TRBV3-2), with TRBD1 matching 9 bases. Per germline, CDR1 LGHDT and CDR2 YNNKEL (reference sequence). The CDR3 runs 14 residues. Trimming cost V 4 bases and J 3 bases; bases outside gene matches: 4. Here the CDR3 reads CASSRTGAYYEQYF. CDR3 DNA sequence: TGTGCCAGCAGCCGGACAGGGGCTTACTACGAGCAGTACTTC.

J is TRBJ1-1 and V is TRBV5-1, with 8 bases matching TRBD1. The germline CDR1 and CDR2 sequences are SGHRS and YFSETQ. J lost 5 bases, V lost 5 bases, and 11 bases had no gene match. CDR3 size: 15 residues. The CDR3 sequence is CASRPTVTGGTEAFF. The CDR3 region has the DNA TGCGCCAGCAGACCGACGGTTACAGGGGGTACTGAAGCTTTCTTT.

The chain combines TRBV11-2 with TRBJ1-3, with unresolved D. There are 13 residues in the CDR3. The V gene's germline CDR1 is SGHAT and CDR2 FQNNGV. V lost 1 base and J lost 6, with 7 bases in between. CDR3 amino acids: CASSLGRVNTIYF. CDR3 nucleotide sequence: TGTGCCAGCAGCTTAGGACGGGTAAACACCATATATTTT.

With regard to this clone: This specimen includes other DNA sequences encoding the same CDR3. This sequence joins TRBV6-1 and TRBJ1-1; no clear D gene. Between the trimmed V and J ends, which lost 2 bases and 1 base, there was a span of 5 bases. The CDR3 consists of 13 residues. Per germline, CDR1 MNHNS and CDR2 SASEGT. This CDR3 is CASSERGNTEAFF. In DNA, the CDR3 is TGTGCCAGCAGTGAACGGGGGAACACTGAAGCTTTCTTT.

The chain links TRBV6-5 to TRBJ2-2; D is possibly TRBD1 (5 bases). The V end was cut by 8 bases, the J end by 4 bases, with 14 bases between. Germline V gene data show CDR1 as MNHEY and CDR2 as SVGAGI. The CDR3 length is 14 residues. The CDR3 sequence is CASGAGLGTGELFF. For the CDR3, the DNA is TGTGCCAGCGGGGCAGGGTTAGGCACCGGGGAGCTGTTTTTT.

The genes are TRBV29-1 and TRBJ1-2; 7 nucleotides agree with TRBD1. The CDR3 totals 13 residues. The germline V gene has CDR1 SQVTM and CDR2 ANQGSEA. V gave up 8 bases and J gave up 5 bases; unmatched junction bases: 11. The CDR3 coding sequence is TGCAGCTCACGACAGGGAATAGAATATGGCTACACCTTC. Residues: CSSRQGIEYGYTF.

The sample holds one count of this clone. The chain carries TRBV25-1 and TRBJ2-3; D gene ambiguous. The CDR3 runs to 13 residues. Trimming cost V 5 bases and J 0 bases, with 6 bases left between them. Germline values: CDR1 MGHDK, CDR2 SYGVNS. The DNA for the CDR3 is TGTGCCAGCAGTATCCCTAGCACAGATACGCAGTATTTT. Translation: CASSIPSTDTQYF.

The chain combines TRBV5-4 with TRBJ1-2; TRBD1 is a possible D gene (6 bases). Germline CDR1 reads SGHNT; CDR2 reads YYREEE (reference sequence). The CDR3 length is 14 residues. V was shortened by 2 bases and J by 4 bases, with 12 bases between the two germline ends. CDR3 nucleotide sequence: TGTGCCAGCAGCTTAGGGGGGGACACCTATGGCTACACCTTC. Protein product: CASSLGGDTYGYTF.

This clone was picked up one time. The gene calls are TRBV11-2 and TRBJ2-1, with 12 bases that match TRBD1. The CDR3 extends over 17 amino acids. Germline V lookup: CDR1 SGHAT, CDR2 FQNNGV. Trimming cost V 0 bases and J 9 bases; bases outside gene matches: 9. CDR3 sequence reads: CASSLEGQGARGGEQFF. In nucleotides, the CDR3 is TGTGCCAGCAGCTTAGAGGGACAGGGGGCGCGGGGAGGTGAGCAGTTCTTC.

This chain uses TRBV7-3 with TRBJ1-1; no firm D call. CDR3 length: 13 residues. Trimming left V 3 bases short and J 2 bases short, with 7 bases between. The germline V gene encodes CDR1 SGHTA and CDR2 FQGTGA. The CDR3: CASSFLANTEAFF. The CDR3 region has the DNA TGTGCCAGCAGCTTCCTGGCCAACACTGAAGCTTTCTTT.

The chain is built from TRBV12-3 or TRBV12-4 and TRBJ1-2; no clear D gene. The CDR3 totals 13 residues. V was clipped by 3 bases and J by 4 bases, with 9 bases between them. The CDR3 region is CASSLRGGYGYTF. The CDR3 nucleotides read TGTGCCAGCAGTTTGAGAGGCGGCTATGGCTACACCTTC.

The chain has TRBV29-1 and TRBJ1-1, with TRBD1 as a possible D gene (6 bases). V was pared by 7 bases and J by 4 bases, with 13 bases between. The CDR3 runs to 12 residues. Germline V lookup: CDR1 SQVTM, CDR2 ANQGSEA. CDR3 nucleotides: TGCAGCGACTCCACAGGGACCACTGAAGCTTTCTTT. This translates into CSDSTGTTEAFF. The variable domain in full, completed from reference TRBV29-1 and TRBJ1-1, reads SAVISQKPSRDICQRGTSLTIQCQVDSQVTMMFWYRQQPGQSLTLIATANQGSEATYESGFVIDKFPISRPNLTFSTLTVSNMSPEDSSIYLCSDSTGTTEAFFGQGTRLTVV.

The chain carries TRBV19 and TRBJ1-5; no clear D. Germline V CDR1 and CDR2: LNHDA, SQIVND (reference sequence). V shed 0 bases and J shed 0 bases, with 12 bases lying between them. This CDR3 comprises 17 residues. CDR3 residues: CASSIDPDGYSNQPQHF. For the CDR3, the DNA is TGTGCCAGTAGTATAGATCCAGACGGGTATAGCAATCAGCCCCAGCATTTT.

The V call is TRBV3-1 (or the pseudogene TRBV3-2), the J call TRBJ2-7; 9 positions agree with TRBD1. This CDR3 region has 15 residues. V dropped 0 bases and J dropped 5; count of bases not matched to a gene: 5. Germline values: CDR1 LGHDT, CDR2 YNNKEL (reference sequence). The CDR3 bases are TGTGCCAGCAGCCAAGATCAGGGACAGGGCGACGAGCAGTACTTC. It is translated as CASSQDQGQGDEQYF.